These 16 T cell receptor beta chains were sequenced from one sample in a study of CD8+ T cells in alopecia areata. It was cDNA, reverse transcribed from extracted RNA, that served as the sequencing template. The protocol was immunoSEQ multiplex PCR, while the TCRdb copy is restricted to in-frame clones and leaves out a portion. The sample has under 250,000 clones; around 62% are singletons. The input for sequencing was CD4+ T cells sorted from blood, taken at week 0. These receptors came from a human donor with alopecia areata.

The rearrangement uses TRBV30 and TRBJ1-2, with no clear D. With 0 bases removed from V and 8 bases from J, the gap between germline ends came to 16 bases. CDR3 length: 14 residues. CDR1 and CDR2 (germline): GTSNPN, SVGIG (reference sequence). This CDR3 is CAWSVRAPPGGYTF. The CDR3 DNA follows: TGTGCCTGGAGTGTACGGGCACCGCCGGGCGGCTACACCTTC.

Written as DNA, the CDR3 is TGCGCCACCCCCCCAAGTTCCTACGAGCAGTACTTC. Translation gives CATPPSSYEQYF. The V call is TRBV5-1, the J call TRBJ2-7; D gene unclear. Trimming pared 9 bases from V and 1 base from J, leaving 11 bases between. The germline gives CDR1 SGHRS, CDR2 YFSETQ. The CDR3 extends over 12 amino acids. The full variable domain, its missing parts supplied by reference TRBV5-1 and TRBJ2-7, is KAGVTQTPRYLIKTRGQQVTLSCSPISGHRSVSWYQQTPGQGLQFLFEYFSETQRNKGNFPGRFSGRQFSNSRSEMNVSTLELGDSALYLCATPPSSYEQYFGPGTRLTVT.

This chain connects TRBV30 to TRBJ2-1; 11 bases fit TRBD1. Germline trimming cut 4 bases from V and 9 bases from J; bases unmatched to any gene: 11. Germline V gene data show CDR1 as GTSNPN and CDR2 as SVGIG (reference sequence). This CDR3 has 15 amino acids. The CDR3 protein is CAWMRTGGGMGEQFF. CDR3 DNA: TGTGCCTGGATGAGGACAGGGGGCGGCATGGGTGAGCAGTTCTTC.

V gene TRBV4-1 combines with J gene TRBJ2-7, with D perhaps TRBD2 (5 bases). Between the trimmed V and J ends, which lost 0 bases and 3 bases, there was a span of 12 bases. This CDR3 has 15 amino acids. Germline V CDR1 and CDR2: MGHRA, YSYEKL. The CDR3 loop is CASSQEKVGSYEQYF. For the CDR3, the DNA is TGCGCCAGCAGCCAAGAGAAGGTGGGGAGCTACGAGCAGTACTTC.

The chain couples TRBV6-5 to TRBJ1-5; 9 bases line up with TRBD1. This CDR3 region has 16 residues. The V gene end was trimmed by 0 bases and the J gene end by 3 bases; junction bases not matched to a gene: 3. The germline V gene encodes CDR1 MNHEY and CDR2 SVGAGI. The CDR3, as DNA: TGTGCCAGCAGTTACTCCGGGACAGGGAACAATCAGCCCCAGCATTTT. Amino acid sequence: CASSYSGTGNNQPQHF.

V usage is TRBV6-1 and J usage is TRBJ2-7, with D perhaps matching TRBD2 (5 bases). The V gene's germline CDR1 is MNHNS and CDR2 SASEGT. The CDR3 totals 12 residues. The ends were cut back, 10 bases at V and 4 bases at J, with 14 bases in the middle. The CDR3 DNA follows: TGTGCCACCAGCACCGAGGGATACGAGCAGTACTTC. Translating it yields CATSTEGYEQYF.

This clone was counted only a few times. This chain joins TRBV29-1 and TRBJ1-1, with TRBD1 identical over 9 bases. V dropped 6 bases and J dropped 5; count of bases not matched to a gene: 4. Germline CDR1 is SQVTM and CDR2 is ANQGSEA. CDR3 length equals 12 residues. The CDR3 region has the DNA TGCAGCGTCGGGACAGGGAGGACTGAAGCTTTCTTT. Protein product: CSVGTGRTEAFF.

The chain has TRBV25-1 and TRBJ1-2; 7 bases line up with TRBD1. With V trimmed by 1 base and J by 8 bases, 7 bases remained unmatched. This CDR3 comprises 14 residues. CDR1 MGHDK and CDR2 SYGVNS come from the germline V gene. CDR3 region: CASSEFGRGQGYTF. CDR3 bases: TGTGCCAGCAGTGAATTTGGGAGGGGGCAAGGCTACACCTTC.

The gene calls are TRBV2 and TRBJ2-5; 13 bases align to TRBD2. From germline, CDR1 is SNHLY and CDR2 FYNNEI. J was trimmed by 9 bases and V by 6 bases; bases with no gene match: 19. This CDR3 has 18 residues. The DNA for the CDR3 is TGTGCCAGCAGCCTTACGTTGGGACTAGCGGGAATCGTTTCTGCCCAGTACTTC. Residues: CASSLTLGLAGIVSAQYF.

This chain joins TRBV5-1 and TRBJ2-1, with a tentative D call TRBD1 (6 bases). The V end lost 0 bases, the J end lost 0 bases, and 10 bases lay between the germline ends. The CDR3 loop spans 16 amino acids. Germline V gene lookup returns CDR1 SGHRS and CDR2 YFSETQ. The CDR3 protein is CASSLERGSSYNEQFF. In nucleotides, the CDR3 is TGCGCCAGCAGCTTGGAAAGGGGGAGCTCCTACAATGAGCAGTTCTTC.

In its sample, this clone was seen a few times. V gene TRBV4-1 combines with J gene TRBJ2-7, with D tentatively TRBD2 (5 bases). CDR3 size: 16 residues. V was clipped by 0 bases and J by 2 bases, with 14 bases between them. The germline V gene encodes CDR1 MGHRA and CDR2 YSYEKL. The CDR3 nucleotides read TGCGCCAGCAGCCAAGATCAGGCAGGAGGCGCCTACGAGCAGTACTTC. It translates to CASSQDQAGGAYEQYF.

J is TRBJ1-2 and V is TRBV5-1, with D maybe TRBD1 (6 bases). Germline V gene sequence: CDR1 SGHRS, CDR2 YFSETQ. The CDR3 spans 12 residues. Trimming pared 4 bases from V and 8 bases from J, leaving 12 bases between. This chain's CDR3 is CASSTYRDGYTF. The DNA for the CDR3 is TGCGCCAGCAGCACTTACAGGGACGGCTACACCTTC.

J is TRBJ2-4 and V is TRBV4-1; unclear D gene. Between the trimmed V and J ends, which lost 1 base and 0 bases, there was a span of 13 bases. Germline assignment: CDR1 MGHRA and CDR2 YSYEKL. The CDR3 totals 17 residues. The CDR3 DNA reads TGCGCCAGCAGCCAAGTTGGCGGCCCTTTAGCCAAAAACATTCAGTACTTC. It is translated as CASSQVGGPLAKNIQYF.

V gene TRBV29-1 combines with J gene TRBJ2-3, with TRBD1 as a possible D gene (7 bases). The CDR3 has 13 amino acids. Germline V gene sequence: CDR1 SQVTM, CDR2 ANQGSEA. V was pared by 6 bases and J by 14 bases, with 24 bases between. The CDR3 loop is CSVDSTGGQRAYF. CDR3 nucleotides: TGCAGCGTCGATTCCACCGGGGGACAGCGTGCGTATTTT.

The chain couples TRBV27 to TRBJ1-1, with D unclear. The germline V gene has CDR1 MNHEY and CDR2 SMNVEV (reference sequence). The CDR3 runs 12 residues. V was clipped by 5 bases and J by 10 bases, with 14 bases between them. CDR3 bases: TGTGCCAGCAGTGAAAGTAGGGTGGTAGCTTTCTTT. Its translation: CASSESRVVAFF.

This chain joins TRBV25-1 and TRBJ2-1; 9 nucleotides line up with TRBD2. The length of the CDR3 is 17 residues. Germline CDR1 MGHDK, CDR2 SYGVNS. Losses at the gene ends were 0 bases for V and 4 bases for J; bases not matched to a gene: 7. The CDR3 coding sequence is TGTGCCAGCAGTGAATACGGCGGGAGGGCCCCGTACAATGAGCAGTTCTTC. Protein product: CASSEYGGRAPYNEQFF.